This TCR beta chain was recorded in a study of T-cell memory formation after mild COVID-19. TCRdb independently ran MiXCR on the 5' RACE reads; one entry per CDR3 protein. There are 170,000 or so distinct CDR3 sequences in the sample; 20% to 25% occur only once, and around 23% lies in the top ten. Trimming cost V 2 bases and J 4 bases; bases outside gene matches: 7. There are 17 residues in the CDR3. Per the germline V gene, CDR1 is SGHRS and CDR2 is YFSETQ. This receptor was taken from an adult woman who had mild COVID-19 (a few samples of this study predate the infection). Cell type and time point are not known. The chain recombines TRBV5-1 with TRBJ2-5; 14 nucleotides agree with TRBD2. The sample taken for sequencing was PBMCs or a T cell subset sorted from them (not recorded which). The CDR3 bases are TGCGCCAGCAGCTTCGGGGGACTAGCGGGAGTAGGAGAGACCCAGTACTTC. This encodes CASSFGGLAGVGETQYF.